This T cell receptor beta chain was sequenced during a study of T-cell reconstitution after alpha-beta-depleted transplantation in children. This CDR3 has 16 amino acids. CDR1 and CDR2 (germline): SGHVS, FNYEAQ. Trimming cost V 0 bases and J 4 bases; bases outside gene matches: 6. Unique molecular identifiers were used in preparing the TCRbeta library. In TCRdb, the PCR reads were re-called with MiXCR into one record per CDR3 protein. The sample shows nearly 250,000 distinct CDR3 sequences, 7.5% to 9.5% of them seen only once. This clonotype was found many times. This sequence joins TRBV7-6 and TRBJ2-5; 9 bases line up with TRBD2. The specimen comprised PBMCs, mostly from graft donor cells, sampled 180 days after TCRalphabeta/CD19-depleted stem cell transplant. This clonotype was sampled from a male patient between 5 and 17 years old who had a stem cell transplant for acute lymphoblastic leukemia, so the T cells may come from the graft donor. The CDR3: CASSLALASGVETQYF. CDR3 nucleotides: TGTGCCAGCAGCTTAGCGCTGGCTAGCGGGGTAGAGACCCAGTACTTC. Variable domain in full (rest from reference TRBV7-6 and TRBJ2-5): GAGVSQSPRYKVTKRGQDVALRCDPISGHVSLYWYRQALGQGPEFLTYFNYEAQQDKSGLPNDRFSAERPEGSISTLTIQRTEQRDSAMYRCASSLALASGVETQYFGPGTRLLVL.